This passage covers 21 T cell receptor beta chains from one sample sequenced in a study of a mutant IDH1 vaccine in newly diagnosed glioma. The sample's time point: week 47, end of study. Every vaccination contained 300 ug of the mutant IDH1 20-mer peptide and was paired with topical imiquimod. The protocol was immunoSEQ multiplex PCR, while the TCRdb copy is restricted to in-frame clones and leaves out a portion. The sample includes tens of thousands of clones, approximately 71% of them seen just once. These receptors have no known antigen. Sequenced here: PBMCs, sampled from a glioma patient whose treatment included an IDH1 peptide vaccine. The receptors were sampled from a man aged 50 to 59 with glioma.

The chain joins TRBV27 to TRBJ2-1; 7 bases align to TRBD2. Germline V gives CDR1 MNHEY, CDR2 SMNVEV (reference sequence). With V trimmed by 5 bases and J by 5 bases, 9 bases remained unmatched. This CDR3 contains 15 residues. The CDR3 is CASSPGSSGNNEQFF. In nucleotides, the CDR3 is TGTGCCAGCAGTCCCGGGTCTAGCGGAAACAATGAGCAGTTCTTC.

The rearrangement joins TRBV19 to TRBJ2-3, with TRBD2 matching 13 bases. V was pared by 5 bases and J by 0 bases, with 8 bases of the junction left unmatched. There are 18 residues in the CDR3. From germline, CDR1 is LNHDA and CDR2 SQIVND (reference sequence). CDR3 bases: TGTGCCAGTAGTGGAGGACTAGCGGGGGCCCCTAGCACAGATACGCAGTATTTT. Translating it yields CASSGGLAGAPSTDTQYF.

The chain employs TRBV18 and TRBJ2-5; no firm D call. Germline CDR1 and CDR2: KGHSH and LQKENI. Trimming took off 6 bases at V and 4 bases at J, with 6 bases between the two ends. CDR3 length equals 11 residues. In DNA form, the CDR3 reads TGTGCCAGCTCGCCCTCAGAGACCCAGTACTTC. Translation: CASSPSETQYF.

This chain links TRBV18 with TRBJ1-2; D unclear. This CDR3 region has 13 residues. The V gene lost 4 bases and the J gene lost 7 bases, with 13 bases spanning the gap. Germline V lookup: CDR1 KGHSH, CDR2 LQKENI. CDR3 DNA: TGTGCCAGCTCACTTCCGATGGGTGGTGGCTACACCTTC. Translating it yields CASSLPMGGGYTF.

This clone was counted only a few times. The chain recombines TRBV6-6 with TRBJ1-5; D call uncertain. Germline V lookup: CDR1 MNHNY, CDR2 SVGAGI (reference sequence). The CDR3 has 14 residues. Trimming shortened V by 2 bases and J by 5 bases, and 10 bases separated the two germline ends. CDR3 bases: TGTGCCAGCAGTTACCATTCCGGGGATCAGCCCCAGCATTTT. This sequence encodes CASSYHSGDQPQHF.

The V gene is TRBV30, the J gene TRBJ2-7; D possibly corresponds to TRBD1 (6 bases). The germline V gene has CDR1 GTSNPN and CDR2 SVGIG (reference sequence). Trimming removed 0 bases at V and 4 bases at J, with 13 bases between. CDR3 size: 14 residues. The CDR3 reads CAWSVGVGAYEQYF. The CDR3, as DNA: TGTGCCTGGAGTGTAGGAGTGGGGGCATACGAGCAGTACTTC.

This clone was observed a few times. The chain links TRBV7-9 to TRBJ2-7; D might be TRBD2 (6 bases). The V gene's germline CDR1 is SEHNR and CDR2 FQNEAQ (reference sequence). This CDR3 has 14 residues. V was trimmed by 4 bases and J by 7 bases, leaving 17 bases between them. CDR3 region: CASSSVGGSGEQYF. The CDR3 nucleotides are TGTGCCAGCAGCTCGGTCGGGGGTTCGGGAGAGCAGTACTTC. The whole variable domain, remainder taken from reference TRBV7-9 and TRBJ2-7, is DTGVSQNPRHKITKRGQNVTFRCDPISEHNRLYWYRQTLGQGPEFLTYFQNEAQLEKSRLLSDRFSAERPKGSFSTLEIQRTEQGDSAMYLCASSSVGGSGEQYFGPGTRLTVT.

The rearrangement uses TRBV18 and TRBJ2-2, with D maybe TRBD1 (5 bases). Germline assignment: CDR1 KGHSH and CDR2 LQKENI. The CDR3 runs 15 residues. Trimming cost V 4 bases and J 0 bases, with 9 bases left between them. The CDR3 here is CASSRRDTNTGELFF. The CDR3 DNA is TGTGCCAGCTCACGCAGGGATACGAACACCGGGGAGCTGTTTTTT.

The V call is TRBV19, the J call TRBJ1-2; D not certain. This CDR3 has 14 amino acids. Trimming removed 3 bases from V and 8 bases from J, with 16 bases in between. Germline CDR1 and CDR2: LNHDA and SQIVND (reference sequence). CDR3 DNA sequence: TGTGCCAGTAGTATCCTTCGTCCAATCGAGGGCTACACCTTC. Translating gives CASSILRPIEGYTF.

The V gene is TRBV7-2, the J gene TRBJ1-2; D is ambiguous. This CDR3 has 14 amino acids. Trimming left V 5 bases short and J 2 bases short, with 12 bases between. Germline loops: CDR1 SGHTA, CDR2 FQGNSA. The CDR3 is CASSARSVNYGYTF. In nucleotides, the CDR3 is TGTGCCAGCAGCGCCCGGTCAGTCAACTATGGCTACACCTTC. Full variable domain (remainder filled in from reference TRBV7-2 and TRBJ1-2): GAGVSQSPSNKVTEKGKDVELRCDPISGHTALYWYRQSLGQGLEFLIYFQGNSAPDKSGLPSDRFSAERTGGSVSTLTIQRTQQEDSAVYLCASSARSVNYGYTFGSGTRLTVV.

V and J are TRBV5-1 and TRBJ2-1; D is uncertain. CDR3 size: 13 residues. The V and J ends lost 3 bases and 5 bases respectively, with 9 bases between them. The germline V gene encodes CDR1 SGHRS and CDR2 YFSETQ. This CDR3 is CASSSLTDNEQFF. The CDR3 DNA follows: TGCGCCAGCAGCTCCCTAACTGACAATGAGCAGTTCTTC.

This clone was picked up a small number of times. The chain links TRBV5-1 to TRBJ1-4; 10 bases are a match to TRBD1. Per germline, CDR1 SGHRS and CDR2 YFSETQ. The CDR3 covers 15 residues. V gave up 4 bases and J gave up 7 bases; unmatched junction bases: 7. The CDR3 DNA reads TGCGCCAGCAGCCCGACCGGGACAGGGGCTGAAAAACTGTTTTTT. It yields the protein CASSPTGTGAEKLFF.

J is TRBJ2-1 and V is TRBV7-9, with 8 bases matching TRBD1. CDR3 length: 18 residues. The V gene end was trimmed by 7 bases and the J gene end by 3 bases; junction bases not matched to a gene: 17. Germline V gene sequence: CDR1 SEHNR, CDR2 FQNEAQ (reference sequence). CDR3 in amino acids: CASTIGPVRGRDYNEQFF. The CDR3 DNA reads TGTGCCAGCACCATAGGTCCGGTCAGGGGGCGCGACTACAATGAGCAGTTCTTC.

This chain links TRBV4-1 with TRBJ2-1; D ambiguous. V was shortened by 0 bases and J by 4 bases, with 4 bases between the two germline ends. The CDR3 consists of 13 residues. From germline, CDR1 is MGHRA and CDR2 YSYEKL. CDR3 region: CASSQDQYNEQFF. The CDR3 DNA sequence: TGCGCCAGCAGCCAAGATCAGTACAATGAGCAGTTCTTC.

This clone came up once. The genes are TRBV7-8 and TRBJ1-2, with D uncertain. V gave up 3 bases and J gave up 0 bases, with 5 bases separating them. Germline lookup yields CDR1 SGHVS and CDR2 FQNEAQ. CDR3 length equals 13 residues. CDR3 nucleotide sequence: TGTGCCAGCAGCTTCGGAGCTAACTATGGCTACACCTTC. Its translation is CASSFGANYGYTF.

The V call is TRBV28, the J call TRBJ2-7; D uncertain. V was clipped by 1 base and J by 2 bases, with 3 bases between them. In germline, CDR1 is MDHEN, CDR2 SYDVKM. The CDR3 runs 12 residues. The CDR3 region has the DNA TGTGCCAGCAGTTTATTAGCCTACGAGCAGTACTTC. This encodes CASSLLAYEQYF.

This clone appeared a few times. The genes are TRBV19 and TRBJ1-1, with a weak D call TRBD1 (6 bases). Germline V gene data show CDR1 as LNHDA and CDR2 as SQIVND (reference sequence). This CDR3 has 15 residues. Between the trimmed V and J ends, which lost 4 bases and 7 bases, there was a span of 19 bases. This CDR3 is CASSTLTAGGGEAFF. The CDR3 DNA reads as TGTGCCAGTAGTACCCTAACCGCGGGGGGCGGTGAAGCTTTCTTT.

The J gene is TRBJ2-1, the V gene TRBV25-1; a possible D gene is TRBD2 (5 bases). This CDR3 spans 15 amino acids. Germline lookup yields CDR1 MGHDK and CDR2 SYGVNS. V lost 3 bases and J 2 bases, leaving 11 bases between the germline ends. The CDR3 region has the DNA TGTGCCAGCAGTGACCCGGGGATCGCCTACAATGAGCAGTTCTTC. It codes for CASSDPGIAYNEQFF.

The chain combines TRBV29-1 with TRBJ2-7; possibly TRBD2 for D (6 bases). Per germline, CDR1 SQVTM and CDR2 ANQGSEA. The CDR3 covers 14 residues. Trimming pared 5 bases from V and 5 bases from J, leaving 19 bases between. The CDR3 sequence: CSVHTTRETDEQYF. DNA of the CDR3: TGCAGCGTTCACACGACCCGGGAGACAGACGAGCAGTACTTC.

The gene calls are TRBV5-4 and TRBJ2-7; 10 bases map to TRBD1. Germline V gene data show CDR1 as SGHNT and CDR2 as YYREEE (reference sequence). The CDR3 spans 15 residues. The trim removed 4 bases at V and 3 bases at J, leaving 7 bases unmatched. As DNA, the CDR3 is TGTGCCAGCAGCCAGGGACAGGGGATTTACTACGAGCAGTACTTC. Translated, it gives CASSQGQGIYYEQYF.

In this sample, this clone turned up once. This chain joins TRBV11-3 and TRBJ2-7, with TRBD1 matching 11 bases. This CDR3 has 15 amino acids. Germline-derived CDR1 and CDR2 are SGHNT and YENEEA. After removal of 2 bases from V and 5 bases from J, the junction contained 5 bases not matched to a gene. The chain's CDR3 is CASSLRTGGIDEQYF. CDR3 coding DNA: TGTGCCAGCAGCTTAAGGACAGGGGGCATCGACGAGCAGTACTTC.